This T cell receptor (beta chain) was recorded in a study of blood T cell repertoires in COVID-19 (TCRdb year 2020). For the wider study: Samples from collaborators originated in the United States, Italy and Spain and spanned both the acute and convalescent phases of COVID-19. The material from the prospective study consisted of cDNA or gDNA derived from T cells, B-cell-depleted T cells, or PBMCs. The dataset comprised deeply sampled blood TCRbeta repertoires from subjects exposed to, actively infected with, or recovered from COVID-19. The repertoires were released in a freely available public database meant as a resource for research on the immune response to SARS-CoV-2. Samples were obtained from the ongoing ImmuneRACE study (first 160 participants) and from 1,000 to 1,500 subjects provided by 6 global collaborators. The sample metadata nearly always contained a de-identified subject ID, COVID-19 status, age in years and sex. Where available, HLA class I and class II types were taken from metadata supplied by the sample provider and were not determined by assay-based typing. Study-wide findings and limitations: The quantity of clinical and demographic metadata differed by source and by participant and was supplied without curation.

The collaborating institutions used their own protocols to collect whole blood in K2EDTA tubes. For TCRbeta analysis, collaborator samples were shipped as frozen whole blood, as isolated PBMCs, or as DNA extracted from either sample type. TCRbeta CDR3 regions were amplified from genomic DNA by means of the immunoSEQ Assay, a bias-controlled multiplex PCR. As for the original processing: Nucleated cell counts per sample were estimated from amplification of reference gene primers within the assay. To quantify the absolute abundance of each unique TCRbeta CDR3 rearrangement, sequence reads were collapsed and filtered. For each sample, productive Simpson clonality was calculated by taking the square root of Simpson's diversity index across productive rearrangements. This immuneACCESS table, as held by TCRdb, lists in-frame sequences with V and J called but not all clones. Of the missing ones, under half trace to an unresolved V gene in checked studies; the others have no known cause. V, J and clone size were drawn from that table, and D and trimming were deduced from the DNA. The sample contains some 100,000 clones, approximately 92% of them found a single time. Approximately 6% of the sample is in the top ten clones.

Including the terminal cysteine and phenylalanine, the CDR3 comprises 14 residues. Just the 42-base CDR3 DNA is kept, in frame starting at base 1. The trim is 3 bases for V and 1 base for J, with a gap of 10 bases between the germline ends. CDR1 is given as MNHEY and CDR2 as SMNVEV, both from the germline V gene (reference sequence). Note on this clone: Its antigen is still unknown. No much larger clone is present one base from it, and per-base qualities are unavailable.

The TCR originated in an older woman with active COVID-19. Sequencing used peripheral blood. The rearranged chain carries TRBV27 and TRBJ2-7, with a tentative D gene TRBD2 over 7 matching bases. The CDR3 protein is CASSLRGGSYEQYF. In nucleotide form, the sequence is TGTGCCAGCAGTTTGAGGGGGGGGTCCTACGAGCAGTACTTC.